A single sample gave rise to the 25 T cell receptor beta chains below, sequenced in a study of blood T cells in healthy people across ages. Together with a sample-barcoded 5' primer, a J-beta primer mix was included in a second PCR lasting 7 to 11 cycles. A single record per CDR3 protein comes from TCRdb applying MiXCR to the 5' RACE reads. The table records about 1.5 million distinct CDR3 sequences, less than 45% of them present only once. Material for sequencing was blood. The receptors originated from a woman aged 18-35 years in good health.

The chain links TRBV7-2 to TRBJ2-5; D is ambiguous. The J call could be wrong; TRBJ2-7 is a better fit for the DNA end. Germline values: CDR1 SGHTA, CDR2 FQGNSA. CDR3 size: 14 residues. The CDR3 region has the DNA TGTGCCAGCAGAGAGATAGGGCTGGGGTACGAGCAGTACTTC. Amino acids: CASREIGLGYEQYF.

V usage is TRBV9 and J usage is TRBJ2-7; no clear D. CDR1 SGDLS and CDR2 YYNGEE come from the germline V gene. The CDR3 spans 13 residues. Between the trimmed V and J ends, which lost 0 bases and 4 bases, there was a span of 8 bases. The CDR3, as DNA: TGTGCCAGCAGCGTAGAGGCGGAATACGAGCAGTACTTC. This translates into CASSVEAEYEQYF.

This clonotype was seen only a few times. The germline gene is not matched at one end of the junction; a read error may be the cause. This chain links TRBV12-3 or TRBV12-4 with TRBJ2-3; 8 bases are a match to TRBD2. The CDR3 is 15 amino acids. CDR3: CASSDSGASTDTQYF. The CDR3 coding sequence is TGCGCCAGCAGCGATAGCGGGGCTAGCACAGATACGCAGTATTTT.

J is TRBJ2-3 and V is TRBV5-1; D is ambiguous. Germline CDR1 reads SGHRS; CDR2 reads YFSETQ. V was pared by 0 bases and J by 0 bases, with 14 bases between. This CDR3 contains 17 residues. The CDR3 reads CASSLGLVRISTDTQYF. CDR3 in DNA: TGCGCCAGCAGCTTGGGCCTAGTGAGGATCAGCACAGATACGCAGTATTTT.

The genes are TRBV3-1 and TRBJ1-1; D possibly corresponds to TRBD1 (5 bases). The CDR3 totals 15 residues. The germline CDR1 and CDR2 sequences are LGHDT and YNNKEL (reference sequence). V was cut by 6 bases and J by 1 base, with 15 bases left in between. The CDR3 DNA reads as TGTGCCAGCAGGCCGTTGGGGGAGCCGAACACTGAAGCTTTCTTT. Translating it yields CASRPLGEPNTEAFF.

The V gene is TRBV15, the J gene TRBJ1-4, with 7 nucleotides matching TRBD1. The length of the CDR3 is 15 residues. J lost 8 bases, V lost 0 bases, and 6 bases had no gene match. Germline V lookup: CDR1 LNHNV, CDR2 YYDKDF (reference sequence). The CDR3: CATSREGGPSEKLFF. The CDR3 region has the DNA TGTGCCACCAGCAGAGAAGGGGGCCCCTCGGAAAAACTGTTTTTT.

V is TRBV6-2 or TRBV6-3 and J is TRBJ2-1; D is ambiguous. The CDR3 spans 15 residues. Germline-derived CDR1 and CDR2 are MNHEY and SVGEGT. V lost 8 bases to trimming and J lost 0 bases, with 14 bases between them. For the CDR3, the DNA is TGTGCCAGCTCCTTCATTATCAGCTCCTACAATGAGCAGTTCTTC. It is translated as CASSFIISSYNEQFF.

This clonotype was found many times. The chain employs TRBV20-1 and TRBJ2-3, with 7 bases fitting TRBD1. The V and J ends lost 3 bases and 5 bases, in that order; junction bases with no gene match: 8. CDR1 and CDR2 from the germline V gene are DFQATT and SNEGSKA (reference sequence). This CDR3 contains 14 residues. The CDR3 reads CSASLGTGEDTQYF. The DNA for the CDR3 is TGCAGTGCTAGTCTTGGCACAGGGGAAGATACGCAGTATTTT.

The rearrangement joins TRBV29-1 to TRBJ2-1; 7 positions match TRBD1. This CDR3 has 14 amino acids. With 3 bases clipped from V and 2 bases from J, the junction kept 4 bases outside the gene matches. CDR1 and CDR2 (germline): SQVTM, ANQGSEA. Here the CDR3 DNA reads TGCAGCGTTGAGGTACAGGGGACCTACAATGAGCAGTTCTTC. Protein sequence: CSVEVQGTYNEQFF.

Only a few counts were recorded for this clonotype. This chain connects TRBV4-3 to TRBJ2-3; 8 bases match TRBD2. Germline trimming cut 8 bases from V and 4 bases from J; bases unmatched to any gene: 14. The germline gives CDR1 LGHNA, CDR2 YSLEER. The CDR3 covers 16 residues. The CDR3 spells CASGLRASGSSDTQYF. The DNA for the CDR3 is TGCGCCAGCGGCTTGCGGGCTAGCGGGTCTTCAGATACGCAGTATTTT.

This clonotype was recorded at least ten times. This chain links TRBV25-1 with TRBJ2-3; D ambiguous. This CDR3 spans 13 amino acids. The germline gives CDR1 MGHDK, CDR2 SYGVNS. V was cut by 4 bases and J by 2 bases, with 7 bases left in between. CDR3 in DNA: TGTGCCAGCAGTGTACAGCTCACAGATACGCAGTATTTT. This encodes CASSVQLTDTQYF.

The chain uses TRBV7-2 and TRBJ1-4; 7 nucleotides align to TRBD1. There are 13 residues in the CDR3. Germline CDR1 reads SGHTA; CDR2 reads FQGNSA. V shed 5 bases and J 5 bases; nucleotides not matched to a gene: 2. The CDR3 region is CASSRTGNEKLFF. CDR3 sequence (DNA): TGTGCCAGCAGCCGGACAGGAAATGAAAAACTGTTTTTT.

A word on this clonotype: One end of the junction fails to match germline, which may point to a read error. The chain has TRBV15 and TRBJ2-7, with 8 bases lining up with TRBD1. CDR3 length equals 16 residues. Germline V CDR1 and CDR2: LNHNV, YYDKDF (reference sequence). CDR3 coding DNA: TGTGCCACCAGCGGAGACAGGGGACCTAGAGACTACGAGCAGTACTTC. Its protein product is CATSGDRGPRDYEQYF.

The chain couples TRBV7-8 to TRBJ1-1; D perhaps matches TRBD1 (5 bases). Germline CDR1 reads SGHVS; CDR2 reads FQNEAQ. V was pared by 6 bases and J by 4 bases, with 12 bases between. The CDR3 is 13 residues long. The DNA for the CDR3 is TGTGCCAGCAGTTCTATGGGGGGCACTGAAGCTTTCTTT. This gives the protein CASSSMGGTEAFF. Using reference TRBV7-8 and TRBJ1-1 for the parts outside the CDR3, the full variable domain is GAGVSQSPRYKVAKRGQDVALRCDPISGHVSLFWYQQALGQGPEFLTYFQNEAQLDKSGLPSDRFFAERPEGSVSTLKIQRTQQEDSAVYLCASSSMGGTEAFFGQGTRLTVV.

DNA of the CDR3: TGTGCCAGCAGTCGGGGACTGTCTAGCACAGATACGCAGTATTTT. Protein product: CASSRGLSSTDTQYF. The chain links TRBV25-1 to TRBJ2-3; possibly TRBD2 for D (6 bases). V gave up 5 bases and J gave up 0 bases, with 12 bases separating them. In germline, CDR1 is MGHDK, CDR2 SYGVNS. The CDR3 extends over 15 amino acids.

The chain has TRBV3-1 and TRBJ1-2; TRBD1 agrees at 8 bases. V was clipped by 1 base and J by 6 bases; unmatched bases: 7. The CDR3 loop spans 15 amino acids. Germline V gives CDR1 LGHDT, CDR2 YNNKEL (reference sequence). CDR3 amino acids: CASSQAGGLFNGYTF. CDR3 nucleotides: TGTGCCAGCAGCCAAGCAGGGGGCCTCTTCAATGGCTACACCTTC. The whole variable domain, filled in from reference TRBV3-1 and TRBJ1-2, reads DTAVSQTPKYLVTQMGNDKSIKCEQNLGHDTMYWYKQDSKKFLKIMFSYNNKELIINETVPNRFSPKSPDKAHLNLHINSLELGDSAVYFCASSQAGGLFNGYTFGSGTRLTVV.

The CDR3 sequence is CAWSPDRLRGYTF. CDR3 DNA sequence: TGTGCCTGGAGTCCTGACAGACTCCGTGGCTACACCTTC. The gene calls are TRBV30 and TRBJ1-2; perhaps TRBD1 as D (5 bases). Trimming took off 2 bases at V and 7 bases at J, with 14 bases between the two ends. The length of the CDR3 is 13 residues. Germline CDR1 and CDR2: GTSNPN and SVGIG (reference sequence).

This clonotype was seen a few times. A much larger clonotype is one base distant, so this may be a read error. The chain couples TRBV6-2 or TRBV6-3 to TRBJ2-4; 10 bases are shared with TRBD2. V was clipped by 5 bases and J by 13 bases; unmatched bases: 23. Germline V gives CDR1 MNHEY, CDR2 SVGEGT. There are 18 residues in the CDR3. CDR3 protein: CASSRLPLLAGTYNEQYF. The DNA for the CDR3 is TGTGCCAGCAGTCGCCTTCCTCTACTAGCGGGGACCTACAATGAGCAGTACTTC.

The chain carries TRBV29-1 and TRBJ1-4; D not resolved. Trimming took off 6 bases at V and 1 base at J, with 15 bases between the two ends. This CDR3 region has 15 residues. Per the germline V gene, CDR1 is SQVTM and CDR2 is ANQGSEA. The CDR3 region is CSVDDFDGTNEKLFF. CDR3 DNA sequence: TGCAGCGTCGACGATTTTGACGGAACTAATGAAAAACTGTTTTTT.

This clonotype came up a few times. The CDR3: CAISEEGQPQHF. CDR3 nucleotide sequence: TGTGCCATCAGTGAGGAGGGGCAGCCCCAGCATTTT. The gene calls are TRBV10-3 and TRBJ1-5, with a tentative D call TRBD1 (5 bases). The V gene lost 2 bases and the J gene lost 7 bases, with 6 bases spanning the gap. The CDR3 is 12 residues long. Germline V gene lookup returns CDR1 ENHRY and CDR2 SYGVKD.

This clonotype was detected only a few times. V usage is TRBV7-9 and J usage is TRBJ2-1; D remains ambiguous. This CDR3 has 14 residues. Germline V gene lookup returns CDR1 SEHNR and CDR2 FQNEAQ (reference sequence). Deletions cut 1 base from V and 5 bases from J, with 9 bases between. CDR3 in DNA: TGTGCCAGCAGCTTAGTGTTGACCAACAATGAGCAGTTCTTC. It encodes CASSLVLTNNEQFF.

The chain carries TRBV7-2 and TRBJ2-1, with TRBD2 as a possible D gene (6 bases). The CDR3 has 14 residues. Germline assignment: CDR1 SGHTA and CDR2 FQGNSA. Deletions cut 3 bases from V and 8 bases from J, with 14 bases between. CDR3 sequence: CASSFWSGPDEQFF. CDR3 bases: TGTGCCAGCAGCTTCTGGAGCGGGCCCGATGAGCAGTTCTTC.

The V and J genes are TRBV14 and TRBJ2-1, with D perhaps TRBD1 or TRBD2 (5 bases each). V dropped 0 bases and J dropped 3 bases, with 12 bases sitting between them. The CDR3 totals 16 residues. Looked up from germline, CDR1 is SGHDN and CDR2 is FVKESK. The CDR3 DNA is TGTGCCAGCAGCCAAGATTGGGGGAATTTCTACAATGAGCAGTTCTTC. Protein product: CASSQDWGNFYNEQFF.

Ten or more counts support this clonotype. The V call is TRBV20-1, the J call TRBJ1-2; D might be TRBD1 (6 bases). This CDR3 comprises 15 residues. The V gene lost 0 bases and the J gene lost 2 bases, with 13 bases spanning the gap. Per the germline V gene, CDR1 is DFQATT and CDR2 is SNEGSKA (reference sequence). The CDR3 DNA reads TGCAGTGCTAGAGAAAAGGGGGTGTTAAACTATGGCTACACCTTC. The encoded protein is CSAREKGVLNYGYTF.

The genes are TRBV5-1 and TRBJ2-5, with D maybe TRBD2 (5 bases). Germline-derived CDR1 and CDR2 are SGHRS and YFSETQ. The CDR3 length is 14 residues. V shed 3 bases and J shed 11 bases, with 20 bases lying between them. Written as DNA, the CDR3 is TGCGCCAGCAGCTACCTGAAGGGAGTCAATGAGCAGTACTTC. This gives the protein CASSYLKGVNEQYF.